The entry that follows covers one TCR beta chain sequence. Its antigen is as yet unknown. The entry originates in a study of T-cell memory formation after mild COVID-19. Overall study findings and caveats: Some responding clones appeared in pre-infection memory, suggesting cross-reactive memory joined. A second wave expanding day 15 to 37 was CD4+-biased; contracting clones were balanced.

Germline loops: CDR1 SGHAT, CDR2 FQDESV (reference sequence). The CDR3 extends over 17 amino acids. The germline V and J ends were trimmed by 2 bases and 3 bases, with 18 bases remaining between them. With constant-segment primers, 5'RACE yielded cDNA libraries of TCR alpha and TCR beta that carried sample barcodes and UMIs. MiXCR was run by TCRdb on the 5' RACE reads, yielding one entry per CDR3 protein. Among a few hundred thousand distinct CDR3 sequences listed, approximately 19% were seen once. The material sequenced was PBMCs or a T cell subset sorted from them (not recorded which). This chain links TRBV11-1 with TRBJ2-3, with a weak D call TRBD1 (5 bases). The clonotype originates from a man aged 18 to 29 who had mild COVID-19 (a few samples of this study predate the infection). Cell type and time point are not known. The chain's CDR3 is CASSLSRQGAATDTQYF. The CDR3 DNA reads as TGTGCCAGCAGCTTAAGTCGCCAGGGCGCAGCGACAGATACGCAGTATTTT.